The present entry profiles one TCR beta chain with its context. What it binds is unknown. Germline-derived CDR1 and CDR2 are MRHNA and SNTAGT. CDR3 length: 13 amino acids. V dropped 6 bases and J dropped 3 bases, with 12 bases sitting between them. This record comes from a study of cytomegalovirus exposure and HLA in healthy donors. Primers included in the PCR were 60 Vbeta and 13 Jbeta primers. The assay was immunoSEQ multiplex PCR, and TCRdb's table has in-frame clones only and misses some. The sample holds roughly 63,000 clones, 71% seen once. Findings and limits, study-wide: Associated with cytomegalovirus, according to the listing, were 164 TCR beta chains.

Sequenced input: PBMCs. V is TRBV6-4 and J is TRBJ2-7, with D perhaps TRBD1 (6 bases). This clonotype was obtained from a man aged 50 to 60 in good health and CMV-seropositive. CDR3 nucleotides: TGTGCCAGCAGCAGGGGCGCCGGCTACGAGCAGTACTTC. It yields the protein CASSRGAGYEQYF.